This T cell receptor (beta chain) stems from a study of a mutant IDH1 vaccine in newly diagnosed glioma (dated by TCRdb to the early 2020s). Regarding the study in general: Patients received eight vaccinations in weeks 1, 3, 5, 7, 11, 15, 19 and 23, corresponding to visits V03 through V10. In the chemotherapy-containing groups, vaccination started alongside temozolomide cycles, whereas in patients who had radiotherapy alone it started 4-6 weeks after radiotherapy. Of the approximately 32 treated patients, approximately 62% were male and approximately 40% were female, and the mean age was around 40 years. Prior to enrollment, standard therapy consisting of radiotherapy alone, temozolomide alone, or radiochemotherapy with temozolomide had been administered to patients, with the combination being received by most patients. Peripheral blood samples were drawn at six visits, namely V03 (baseline), V05, V07, V10, V12 and V13. Longitudinal TCRB deep sequencing was performed for around 23 treated patients wherever samples were available for exploratory analyses.

Results the study describes overall, beyond this receptor: Immune responses induced by the vaccine were seen in over 90% of patients across multiple MHC alleles. The authors stated that sample limitations prevented analyses of patient blood samples from being reproduced. Pseudoprogression seemed to be unrelated to changes in the top peripheral T cell clonotypes found by TCRB sequencing. Selection of PBMC samples for TCRB deep sequencing was based on availability.

The receptor library was made with the immunoSEQ multiplex PCR assay. Following the manufacturer's protocol, the hsTCRB Kit was used to amplify rearranged TCR beta chain sequences. TCRB libraries were sequenced on an Illumina MiSeq. Concerning the study's data processing: The kit vendor's proprietary platform handled demultiplexing, trimming and gene mapping. What TCRdb holds here is the immuneACCESS table cut down to in-frame rearrangements. Part of the clones is not present; checked against another copy, under half of the missing clones reflect an unresolved V gene, and the others are unexplained. That table gives V, J and clone size, and the DNA gave D and trimming. Within this sample are roughly 30,000 clones, with roughly four fifths of them counted one time only. Roughly 15% of the sample rests with the top ten. Sample time point, as interpreted from the label and publication: week 23, last vaccination. Every vaccine dose consisted of 300 ug of a 20-mer mutant IDH1 peptide in Montanide, administered subcutaneously together with topical imiquimod. Donors had newly diagnosed WHO grade 3 or 4 IDH1-mutant astrocytomas with loss of nuclear ATRX. The samples were drawn from NOA16, a multicentre, single-arm, open-label phase I trial in Germany that tested a mutant IDH1 peptide vaccine in humans for the first time. The DNeasy Blood and Tissue Kit was used to extract genomic DNA from EDTA blood for TCRB sequencing.

In regard to this clone: What antigen it recognizes has not been identified. No much larger clonotype is one base removed from it; base qualities were not supplied.

V is cut back by 7 bases and J by 8 bases, with 16 bases in the junction unmatched. Reading from cysteine to phenylalanine, the CDR3 counts 15 amino acids. Only the CDR3 region is kept as DNA, spanning 45 bases read in frame from base 1. The CDR1 and CDR2 encoded by the germline V gene (reference sequence) are MNHNY and SVGAGI. This receptor was obtained from a woman aged 25 to 45 with glioma. The chain is encoded by TRBV6-6 joined to TRBJ1-2; 7 of the junction bases match TRBD1. Sequenced here: PBMCs, sampled from a glioma patient whose treatment included an IDH1 peptide vaccine. The DNA sequence is as follows: TGTGCCAGCACCGCACACCTACAGGGGTCAAAGGGCTACACCTTC. Its translation is CASTAHLQGSKGYTF.